Described below is a single TCR beta chain sequence and its context. Its antigen is still unknown. No base quality values were provided; no much bigger clone lies one nucleotide off. The immunoSEQ Assay, a bias-controlled multiplex PCR, was used to amplify TCRbeta CDR3 regions from genomic DNA. From the authors' description of their analysis: Nucleated cell counts per sample were estimated from amplification of reference gene primers within the assay. Sequence reads were collapsed and filtered to measure the absolute abundance of every unique TCRbeta CDR3 rearrangement. For each sample, productive Simpson clonality was calculated as the square root of Simpson's diversity index over productive rearrangements. This is the immuneACCESS table as TCRdb keeps it, with only in-frame sequences that have V and J called. A part of the clones is gone; compared with another copy, unresolved V genes explain less than half, and the rest is unexplained. The V and J calls and the clone size are those of that table, but D and trimming were determined from the DNA. The sample data list some 130,000 clones, and roughly 83% of these were observed just once. Of the sample, approximately 4% is held by the ten largest clones.

These data come from a study of blood T cell repertoires in COVID-19 (dated by TCRdb to the early 2020s). At the level of the whole study: Collaborator samples came from the United States, Italy and Spain and covered acute and convalescent phases of COVID-19. The prospective study material was composed of cDNA or gDNA derived from T cells, B-cell-depleted T cells, or PBMCs. The dataset comprised deeply sampled blood TCRbeta repertoires from subjects exposed to, actively infected with, or recovered from COVID-19. The repertoires were released in a freely available public database meant as a resource for research on the immune response to SARS-CoV-2. The samples were drawn from the first 160 participants of the ongoing ImmuneRACE study and from under 1,500 subjects provided by 6 global collaborators. Sample metadata almost always included a de-identified subject ID, COVID-19 status, age in years and sex. HLA class I and class II types, where available, came from metadata supplied by the sample provider rather than from assay-based typing.

What the research found in general, with its limitations: The amount of clinical and demographic metadata varied by source and participant and was provided uncurated.

Whole blood was collected in K2EDTA tubes by collaborating institutions according to the institutions' own protocols. For TCRbeta analysis, collaborators shipped samples in one of three forms: frozen whole blood, isolated PBMCs, or DNA extracted from either of those sample types. CDR1 and CDR2, per the germline V gene, are SGHTA and FQGNSA. Inclusive of the bounding cysteine and phenylalanine, the CDR3 is 15 residues long. Only the CDR3 DNA is retained, 45 bases long and in frame from the first base. Trimmed from V: 2 bases; trimmed from J: 2 bases; junction bases lacking a gene match: 6. The V and J segments used are TRBV7-2 and TRBJ2-7; 7 junctional bases match TRBD2. The TCR sequence derives from a woman of 80 years or more with acute or convalescent COVID-19. Sequencing input: peripheral blood. CDR3 sequence: CASSLNGGTAYEQYF. At the DNA level, the sequence is TGTGCCAGCAGCTTAAACGGGGGGACCGCCTACGAGCAGTACTTC.